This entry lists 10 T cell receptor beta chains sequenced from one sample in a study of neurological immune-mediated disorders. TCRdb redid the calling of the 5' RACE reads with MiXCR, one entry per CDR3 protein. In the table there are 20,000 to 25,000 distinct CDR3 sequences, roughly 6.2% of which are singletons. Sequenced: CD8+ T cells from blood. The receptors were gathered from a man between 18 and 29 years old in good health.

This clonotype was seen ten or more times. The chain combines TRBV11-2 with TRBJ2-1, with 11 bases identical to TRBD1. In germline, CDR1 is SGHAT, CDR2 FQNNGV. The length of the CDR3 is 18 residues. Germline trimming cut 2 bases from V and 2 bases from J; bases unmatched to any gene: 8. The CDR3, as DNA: TGTGCCAGCAGCTTAATATACGGGACAGGGGGGGCCTACAATGAGCAGTTCTTC. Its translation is CASSLIYGTGGAYNEQFF. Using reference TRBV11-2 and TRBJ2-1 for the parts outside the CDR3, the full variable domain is EAGVAQSPRYKIIEKRQSVAFWCNPISGHATLYWYQQILGQGPKLLIQFQNNGVVDDSQLPKDRFSAERLKGVDSTLKIQPAKLEDSAVYLCASSLIYGTGGAYNEQFFGPGTRLTVL.

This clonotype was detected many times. The CDR3 nucleotides are TGTGCCAGCAGCTTAGCCATGGGGATCCCTGAAGCTTTCTTT. Translated: CASSLAMGIPEAFF. The chain combines TRBV7-9 with TRBJ1-1; D gene uncertain. In germline, CDR1 is SEHNR, CDR2 FQNEAQ (reference sequence). CDR3 length: 14 amino acids. The V end was cut by 0 bases, the J end by 6 bases, with 11 bases between. The whole variable domain, remainder taken from reference TRBV7-9 and TRBJ1-1, is DTGVSQNPRHKITKRGQNVTFRCDPISEHNRLYWYRQTLGQGPEFLTYFQNEAQLEKSRLLSDRFSAERPKGSFSTLEIQRTEQGDSAMYLCASSLAMGIPEAFFGQGTRLTVV.

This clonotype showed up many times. The CDR3 loop reads CASSLYEGTDTEAFF. In DNA form, the CDR3 reads TGTGCCAGCAGTTTATATGAGGGTACGGACACTGAAGCTTTCTTT. This chain links TRBV27 with TRBJ1-1, with unresolved D. Germline CDR1 reads MNHEY; CDR2 reads SMNVEV (reference sequence). The CDR3 runs 15 residues. V was cut by 1 base and J by 3 bases, with 12 bases left in between.

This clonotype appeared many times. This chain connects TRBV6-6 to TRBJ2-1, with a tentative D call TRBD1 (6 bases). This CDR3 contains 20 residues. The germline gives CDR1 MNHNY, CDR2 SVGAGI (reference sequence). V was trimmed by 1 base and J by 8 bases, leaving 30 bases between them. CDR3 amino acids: CASSYFIGTVLGHTSDEQFF. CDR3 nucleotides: TGTGCCAGCAGTTACTTCATTGGCACTGTATTGGGACATACTTCGGATGAGCAGTTCTTC.

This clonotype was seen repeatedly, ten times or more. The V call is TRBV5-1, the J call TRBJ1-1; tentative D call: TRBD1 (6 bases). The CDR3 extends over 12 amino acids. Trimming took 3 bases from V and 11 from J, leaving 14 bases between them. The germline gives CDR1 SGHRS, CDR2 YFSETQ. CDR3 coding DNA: TGCGCCAGCAGCTGGGGACAAACCATGGCTTTCTTT. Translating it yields CASSWGQTMAFF.

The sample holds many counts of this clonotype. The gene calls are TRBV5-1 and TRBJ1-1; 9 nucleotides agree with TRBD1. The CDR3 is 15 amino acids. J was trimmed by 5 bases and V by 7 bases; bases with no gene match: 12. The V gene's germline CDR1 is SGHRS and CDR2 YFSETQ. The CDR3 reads CASCRDRVASTEAFF. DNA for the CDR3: TGCGCCAGCTGCCGGGACAGGGTGGCGAGTACTGAAGCTTTCTTT.

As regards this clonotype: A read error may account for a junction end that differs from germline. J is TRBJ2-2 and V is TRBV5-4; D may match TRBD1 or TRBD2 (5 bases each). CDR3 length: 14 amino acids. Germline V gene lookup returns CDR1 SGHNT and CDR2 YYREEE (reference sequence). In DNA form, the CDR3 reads TGTGCCAGCTCCCCAGAATCCCCACAAGGGGAGCTGCTTTTT. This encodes CASSPESPQGELLF. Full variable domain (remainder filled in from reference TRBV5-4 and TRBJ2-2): ETGVTQSPTHLIKTRGQQVTLRCSSQSGHNTVSWYQQALGQGPQFIFQYYREEENGRGNFPPRFSGLQFPNYSSELNVNALELDDSALYLCASSPESPQGELLFGEGSRLTVL.

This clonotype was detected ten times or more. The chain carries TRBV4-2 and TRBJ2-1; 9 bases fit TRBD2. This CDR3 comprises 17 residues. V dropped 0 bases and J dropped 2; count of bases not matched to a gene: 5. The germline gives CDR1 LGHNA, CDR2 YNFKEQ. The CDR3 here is CASSQEVTSGTYNEQFF. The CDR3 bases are TGTGCCAGCAGCCAAGAGGTGACTAGCGGTACCTACAATGAGCAGTTCTTC.

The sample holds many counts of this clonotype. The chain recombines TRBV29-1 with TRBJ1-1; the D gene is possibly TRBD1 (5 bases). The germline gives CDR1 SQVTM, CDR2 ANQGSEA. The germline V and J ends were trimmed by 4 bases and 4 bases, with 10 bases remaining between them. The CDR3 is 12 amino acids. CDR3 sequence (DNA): TGCAGCGTTGGCCGTGGGGGCACTGAAGCTTTCTTT. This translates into CSVGRGGTEAFF.

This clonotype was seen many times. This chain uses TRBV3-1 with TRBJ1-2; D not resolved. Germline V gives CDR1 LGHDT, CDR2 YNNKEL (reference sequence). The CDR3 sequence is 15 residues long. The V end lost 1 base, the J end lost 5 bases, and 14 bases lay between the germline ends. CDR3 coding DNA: TGTGCCAGCAGCCAAGGCCCCCGCGGGATATATGGCTACACCTTC. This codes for CASSQGPRGIYGYTF.